This TCR beta chain was profiled in a study of Ad26.COV2.S vaccination and SARS-CoV-2 variants. The study, taken as a whole, reports: The TCR breadth and depth analyses may have produced an underestimate of total T cell responses.

The method was immunoSEQ multiplex PCR; TCRdb's version includes in-frame clones alone and lacks a portion of them. Of around 310,000 clones listed, 90% were seen once; the top ten hold about 5%. As for treatment: some 20 received Ad26.COV2.S at low or high dose, single or two shots; roughly five received placebo; per-sample allocation not given. Sampling was performed 63 days after the first vaccine or placebo injection. Its platform was an Ad26 vector, and its expressed antigen was Wuhan-strain SARS-CoV-2 spike. This CDR3 has 15 amino acids. V shed 4 bases, J shed 2 bases, and the junction held 5 bases outside the gene matches. Germline V gene lookup returns CDR1 SGHVS and CDR2 FNYEAQ. Details on this clone: Antigen: not known.

Sequencing was performed on peripheral blood, taken in a trial of Ad26.COV2.S vaccine versus placebo. This chain connects TRBV7-6 to TRBJ1-1, with 9 bases matching TRBD1. This TCR was sampled from a person aged 18-65 years who received the Ad26.COV2.S COVID-19 vaccine or a placebo. The CDR3 DNA is TGTGCCAGCAGCTATAGGGACAGGGCTAACACTGAAGCTTTCTTT. This codes for CASSYRDRANTEAFF.